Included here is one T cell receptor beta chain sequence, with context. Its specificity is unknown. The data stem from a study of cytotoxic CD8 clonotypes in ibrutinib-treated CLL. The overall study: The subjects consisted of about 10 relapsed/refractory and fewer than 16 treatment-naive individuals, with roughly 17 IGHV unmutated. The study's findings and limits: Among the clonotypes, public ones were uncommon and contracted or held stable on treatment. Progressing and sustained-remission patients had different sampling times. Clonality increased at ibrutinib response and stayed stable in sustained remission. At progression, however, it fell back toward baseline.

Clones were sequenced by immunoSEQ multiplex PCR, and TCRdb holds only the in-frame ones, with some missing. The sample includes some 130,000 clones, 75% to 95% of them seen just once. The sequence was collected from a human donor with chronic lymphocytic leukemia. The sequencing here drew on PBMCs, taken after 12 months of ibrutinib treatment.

The CDR3 nucleotides are TGTGCCAGCAGCGTACTACGCATTTCCACAGATACGCAGTATTTT. Amino acids: CASSVLRISTDTQYF. The chain carries TRBV9 and TRBJ2-3; no clear D. The CDR3 is 15 residues long. Trimming took off 1 base at V and 2 bases at J, with 11 bases between the two ends. Germline loops: CDR1 SGDLS, CDR2 YYNGEE.